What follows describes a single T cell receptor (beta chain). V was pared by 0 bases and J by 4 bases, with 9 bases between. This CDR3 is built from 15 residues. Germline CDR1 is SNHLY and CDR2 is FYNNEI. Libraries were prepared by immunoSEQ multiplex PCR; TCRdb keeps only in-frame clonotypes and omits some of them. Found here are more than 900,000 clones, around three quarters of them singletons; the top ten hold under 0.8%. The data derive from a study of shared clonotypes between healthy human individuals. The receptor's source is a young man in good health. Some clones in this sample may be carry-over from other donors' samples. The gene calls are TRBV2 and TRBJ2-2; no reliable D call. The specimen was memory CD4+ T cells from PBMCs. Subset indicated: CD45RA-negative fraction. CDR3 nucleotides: TGTGCCAGCAGTGAAGCCGCGACAACCACCGGGGAGCTGTTTTTT. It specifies CASSEAATTTGELFF. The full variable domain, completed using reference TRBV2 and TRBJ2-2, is EPEVTQTPSHQVTQMGQEVILRCVPISNHLYFYWYRQILGQKVEFLVSFYNNEISEKSEIFDDQFSVERPDGSNFTLKIRSTKLEDSAMYFCASSEAATTTGELFFGEGSRLTVL.